This TCR beta chain was recorded in a study of blood T cell repertoires in COVID-19. Study overall: From T cells, B-cell-depleted T cells, or PBMCs came the material, which was cDNA or gDNA.

Measured with immunoSEQ multiplex PCR; TCRdb has only the in-frame clones, and not every one. The sample records around 250,000 clones, 80% to 85% being singletons. V lost 7 bases, J lost 3 bases, and 13 bases lay in between. Germline V gives CDR1 SNHLY, CDR2 FYNNEI. This CDR3 is 14 amino acids long. This receptor was obtained from a man aged 50-60 years with active or convalescent COVID-19. The chain carries TRBV2 and TRBJ1-5; TRBD1 might be the D (5 bases). Input material: peripheral blood. DNA for the CDR3: TGTGCCAGCACGAGCCGGGACTACAATCAGCCCCAGCATTTT. Residues: CASTSRDYNQPQHF.